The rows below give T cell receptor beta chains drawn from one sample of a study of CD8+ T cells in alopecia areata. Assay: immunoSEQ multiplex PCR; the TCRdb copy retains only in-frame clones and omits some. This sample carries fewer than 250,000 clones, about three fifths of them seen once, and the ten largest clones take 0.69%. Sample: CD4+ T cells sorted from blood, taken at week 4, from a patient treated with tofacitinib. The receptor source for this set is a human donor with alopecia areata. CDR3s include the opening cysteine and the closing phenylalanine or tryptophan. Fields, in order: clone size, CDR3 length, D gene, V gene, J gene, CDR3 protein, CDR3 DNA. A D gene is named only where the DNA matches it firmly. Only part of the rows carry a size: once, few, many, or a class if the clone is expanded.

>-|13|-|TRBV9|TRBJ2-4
CASSVTSKNIQYF
TGTGCCAGCAGCGTAACATCCAAAAACATTCAGTACTTC
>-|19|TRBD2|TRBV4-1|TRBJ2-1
CASSQTPTSGGVSYNEQFF
TGCGCCAGCAGCCAGACCCCGACTAGCGGAGGGGTCTCCTACAATGAGCAGTTCTTC
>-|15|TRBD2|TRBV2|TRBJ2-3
CASSFGLAGADTQYF
TGTGCCAGCAGTTTCGGACTAGCGGGAGCAGATACGCAGTATTTT
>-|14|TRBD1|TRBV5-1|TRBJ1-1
CASKGQAIGTEAFF
TGCGCCAGCAAGGGACAGGCCATAGGCACTGAAGCTTTCTTT
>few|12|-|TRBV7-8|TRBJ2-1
CASSDGPNEQFF
TGTGCCAGCAGCGACGGGCCCAATGAGCAGTTCTTC
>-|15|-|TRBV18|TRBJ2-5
CASSPPPGAQETQYF
TGTGCCAGCTCACCACCCCCGGGGGCTCAAGAGACCCAGTACTTC
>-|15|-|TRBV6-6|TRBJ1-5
CASSRWAESNQPQHF
TGTGCCAGCAGTAGATGGGCAGAGAGCAATCAGCCCCAGCATTTT
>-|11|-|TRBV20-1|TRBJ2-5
CSASALETQYF
TGCAGTGCTAGTGCTCTGGAGACCCAGTACTTC
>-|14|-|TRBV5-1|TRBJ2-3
CASSLQPRADTQYF
TGCGCCAGCAGCTTGCAACCTAGGGCAGATACGCAGTATTTT
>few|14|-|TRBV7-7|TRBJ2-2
CASSGQLGSGELFF
TGTGCTAGCAGCGGCCAACTGGGGTCCGGGGAGCTGTTTTTT
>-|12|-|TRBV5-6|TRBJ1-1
CASSSDSTEAFF
TGTGCCAGCAGTTCGGACAGTACTGAAGCTTTCTTT
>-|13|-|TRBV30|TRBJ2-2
CAWSVRSSGELFF
TGTGCCTGGAGTGTAAGGTCCTCCGGGGAGCTGTTTTTT
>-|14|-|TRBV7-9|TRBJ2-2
CASSFRGNTGELFF
TGTGCCAGCAGCTTCCGGGGTAACACCGGGGAGCTGTTTTTT
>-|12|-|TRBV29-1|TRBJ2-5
CSVAGQQETQYF
TGCAGCGTGGCGGGTCAGCAAGAGACCCAGTACTTC
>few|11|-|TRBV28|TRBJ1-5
CASSFNQPQHF
TGTGCCAGCAGTTTTAATCAGCCCCAGCATTTT
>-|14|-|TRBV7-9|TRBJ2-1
CASKGLGERNEQFF
TGTGCCAGCAAGGGGTTGGGGGAGAGGAATGAGCAGTTCTTC
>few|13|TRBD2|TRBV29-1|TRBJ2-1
CSGTSGAYNEQFF
TGCAGCGGGACTAGCGGGGCCTACAATGAGCAGTTCTTC
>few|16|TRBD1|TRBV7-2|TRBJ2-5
CASSRGQGILQETQYF
TGTGCCAGCAGCCGGGGACAGGGGATCCTCCAAGAGACCCAGTACTTC
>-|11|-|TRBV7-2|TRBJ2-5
CASSLLETQYF
TGTGCCAGCAGCTTATTAGAGACCCAGTACTTC
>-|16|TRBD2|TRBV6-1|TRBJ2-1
CASSEAGGLAGYEQFF
TGTGCCAGCAGTGAAGCGGGTGGCCTAGCGGGATATGAGCAGTTCTTC
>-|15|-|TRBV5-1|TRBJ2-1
CASSLNTGTYNEQFF
TGCGCCAGCAGCCTAAACACAGGGACCTACAATGAGCAGTTCTTC
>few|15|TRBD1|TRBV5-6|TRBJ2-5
CASSLVRGLSETQYF
TGTGCCAGCAGCTTGGTTAGGGGGCTATCGGAGACCCAGTACTTC
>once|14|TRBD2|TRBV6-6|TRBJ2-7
CASSKSGRIHEQYF
TGTGCCAGCAGTAAGAGCGGGAGAATCCACGAGCAGTACTTC
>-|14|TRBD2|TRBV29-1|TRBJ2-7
CSVTGLAGSYEQYF
TGCAGCGTTACCGGACTAGCGGGCTCCTACGAGCAGTACTTC
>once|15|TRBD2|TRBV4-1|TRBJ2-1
CASSQGTSSYNEQFF
TGCGCCAGCAGCCAAGGGACTAGCTCCTACAATGAGCAGTTCTTC
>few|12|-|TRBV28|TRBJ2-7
CASKGSSYEQYF
TGTGCCAGCAAAGGCAGTTCCTACGAGCAGTACTTC
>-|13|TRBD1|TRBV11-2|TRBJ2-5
CASIRTGQETQYF
TGTGCCAGCATTAGGACAGGGCAAGAGACCCAGTACTTC
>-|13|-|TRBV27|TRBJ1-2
CASSLDRNYGYTF
TGTGCCAGCAGTTTGGACAGAAACTATGGCTACACCTTC
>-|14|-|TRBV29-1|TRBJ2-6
CSVVSGSGANVLTF
TGCAGCGTTGTAAGCGGGTCTGGGGCCAACGTCCTGACTTTC
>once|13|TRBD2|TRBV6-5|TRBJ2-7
CASRASGTYEQYF
TGTGCCAGCCGGGCTAGCGGGACCTACGAGCAGTACTTC
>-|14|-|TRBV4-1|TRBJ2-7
CASSQDSYSYEQYF
TGCGCCAGCAGCCAAGATTCGTACAGCTACGAGCAGTACTTC
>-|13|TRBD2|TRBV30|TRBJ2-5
CAWRLAGAETQYF
TGTGCCTGGAGACTAGCGGGAGCCGAGACCCAGTACTTC
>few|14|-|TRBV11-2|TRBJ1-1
CASSPGRAWTEAFF
TGTGCCAGCAGCCCTGGACGGGCGTGGACTGAAGCTTTCTTT
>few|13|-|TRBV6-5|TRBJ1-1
CASSSRFAGKAFF
TGTGCCAGCAGCTCCCGATTTGCTGGAAAAGCTTTCTTT
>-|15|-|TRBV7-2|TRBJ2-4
CASSLAILALNIQYF
TGTGCCAGCAGCTTAGCGATTCTAGCGCTAAACATTCAGTACTTC
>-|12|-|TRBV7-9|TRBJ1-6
CASSAGSSPLHF
TGTGCCAGCAGCGCAGGGAGTTCACCCCTCCACTTT
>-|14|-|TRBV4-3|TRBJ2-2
CASSPSRSTGELFF
TGCGCCAGCAGCCCCAGCAGGAGTACCGGGGAGCTGTTTTTT
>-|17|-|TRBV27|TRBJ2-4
CASSLLGGAVAKNIQYF
TGTGCCAGCAGTTTACTGGGGGGCGCGGTGGCCAAAAACATTCAGTACTTC
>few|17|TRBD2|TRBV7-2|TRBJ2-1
CASSRGLAGPSYNEQFF
TGTGCCAGCAGCCGGGGACTAGCGGGTCCCTCCTACAATGAGCAGTTCTTC
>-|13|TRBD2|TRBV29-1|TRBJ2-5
CSAGLAGSLAQYF
TGCAGCGCTGGACTAGCGGGATCCTTGGCCCAGTACTTC